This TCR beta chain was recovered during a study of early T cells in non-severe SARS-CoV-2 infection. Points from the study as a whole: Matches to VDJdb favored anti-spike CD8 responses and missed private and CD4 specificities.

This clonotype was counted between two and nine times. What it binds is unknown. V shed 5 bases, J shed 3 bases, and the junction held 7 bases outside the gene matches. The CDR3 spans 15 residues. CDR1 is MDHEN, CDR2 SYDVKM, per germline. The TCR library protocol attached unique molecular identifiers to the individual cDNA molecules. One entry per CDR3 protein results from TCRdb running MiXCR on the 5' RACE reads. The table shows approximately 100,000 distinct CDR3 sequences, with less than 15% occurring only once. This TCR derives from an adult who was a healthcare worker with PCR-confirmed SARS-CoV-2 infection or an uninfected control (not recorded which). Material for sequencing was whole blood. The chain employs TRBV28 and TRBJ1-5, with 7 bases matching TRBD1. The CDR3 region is CASSTTGAANQPQHF. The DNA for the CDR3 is TGTGCCAGCAGTACTACAGGGGCCGCCAATCAGCCCCAGCATTTT. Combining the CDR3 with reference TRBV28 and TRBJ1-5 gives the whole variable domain DVKVTQSSRYLVKRTGEKVFLECVQDMDHENMFWYRQDPGLGLRLIYFSYDVKMKEKGDIPEGYSVSREKKERFSLILESASTNQTSMYLCASSTTGAANQPQHFGDGTRLSIL.